One and the same sample provided the 31 T cell receptor beta chains below, sequenced in a study of blood T cell repertoires in COVID-19. This table comes from immunoSEQ multiplex PCR, and its TCRdb copy is limited to in-frame clones, with some not included. Found here are roughly 430,000 clones, roughly 90% of them singletons; the top ten hold roughly 2%. Material: PBMCs or T cells enriched from blood (not recorded which). The receptors originated from a middle-aged woman with acute COVID-19.

The V gene is TRBV11-2, the J gene TRBJ2-7; TRBD1 is a possible D gene (6 bases). This CDR3 contains 14 residues. The V gene lost 1 base and the J gene lost 6 bases, with 13 bases spanning the gap. Germline CDR1 reads SGHAT; CDR2 reads FQNNGV. The CDR3 spells CASSLAAGVREQYF. CDR3 sequence (DNA): TGTGCCAGCAGCTTAGCGGCAGGGGTGCGCGAGCAGTACTTC.

The chain couples TRBV9 to TRBJ2-3; D gene unclear. Trimming removed 3 bases at V and 4 bases at J, with 9 bases between. The length of the CDR3 is 13 residues. From germline, CDR1 is SGDLS and CDR2 YYNGEE. CDR3 residues: CASSGRVADTQYF. The DNA of the CDR3 is TGTGCCAGCAGCGGCCGAGTGGCAGATACGCAGTATTTT.

The rearrangement uses TRBV2 and TRBJ1-2; 7 bases align to TRBD1. This CDR3 has 13 residues. Unmatched junction bases numbered 9, after V lost 10 bases and J lost 4 bases. CDR1 and CDR2 (germline): SNHLY, FYNNEI. The CDR3 is CATVGQKPYGYTF. In nucleotides, the CDR3 is TGTGCCACAGTGGGACAGAAACCCTATGGCTACACCTTC.

The CDR3 nucleotides read TGTGCCAGCAGCGGTCGACAGTACACTGAAGCTTTCTTT. This encodes CASSGRQYTEAFF. The J gene is TRBJ1-1, the V gene TRBV5-5, with TRBD1 as a possible D gene (5 bases). The CDR3 covers 13 residues. V lost 4 bases and J lost 3, with 10 bases in between. Germline V gives CDR1 SGHKS, CDR2 YYEKEE (reference sequence).

The genes are TRBV4-1 and TRBJ2-2; TRBD1 matches 8 bases. V trimming: 3 bases; J trimming: 4 bases; junction bases outside the gene matches: 10. The germline CDR1 and CDR2 sequences are MGHRA and YSYEKL. The CDR3 runs to 17 residues. The CDR3 loop reads CASSQVQGARGTGELFF. Here the CDR3 DNA reads TGCGCCAGCAGCCAGGTTCAGGGGGCCAGGGGCACCGGGGAGCTGTTTTTT.

This rearrangement joins TRBV5-5 to TRBJ1-5; TRBD1 matches at 10 bases. Germline CDR1 and CDR2: SGHKS and YYEKEE (reference sequence). The CDR3 sequence is 15 residues long. The V gene end was trimmed by 4 bases and the J gene end by 7 bases; junction bases not matched to a gene: 8. The CDR3 DNA reads as TGTGCCAGCAGCCTAAATGGACAGGGGGGGCAGCCCCAGCATTTT. Its protein is CASSLNGQGGQPQHF.

V usage is TRBV10-3 and J usage is TRBJ2-7; 12 nucleotides line up with TRBD2. Germline lookup yields CDR1 ENHRY and CDR2 SYGVKD. CDR3 size: 14 residues. V lost 0 bases, J lost 10 bases, and 4 bases stayed unmatched. The CDR3 coding sequence is TGTGCCATCAGTGAGTCTGCTAGCGGGGGGGCTCAGTACTTC. As protein: CAISESASGGAQYF.

In DNA, the CDR3 is TGTGCCACCTGTCTAGCGGGGGGGCGCTACGAGCAGTACTTC. This translates into CATCLAGGRYEQYF. The J gene is TRBJ2-7, the V gene TRBV24-1, with 12 nucleotides matching TRBD2. The length of the CDR3 is 14 residues. V was clipped by 9 bases and J by 3 bases; unmatched bases: 5. Germline CDR1 KGHDR, CDR2 SFDVKD.

This chain links TRBV3-1 (or the pseudogene TRBV3-2) with TRBJ2-5; D gene uncertain. Germline lookup yields CDR1 LGHDT and CDR2 YNNKEL (reference sequence). The V gene lost 2 bases and the J gene lost 5 bases, with 9 bases spanning the gap. The CDR3 spans 13 residues. For the CDR3, the DNA is TGTGCCAGCAGCCAAAGTAGTATGGAGACCCAGTACTTC. Its translation is CASSQSSMETQYF.

The chain employs TRBV5-1 and TRBJ2-7, with D perhaps matching TRBD1 (5 bases). CDR1 SGHRS and CDR2 YFSETQ come from the germline V gene. CDR3 length: 15 amino acids. V dropped 4 bases and J dropped 3 bases, with 17 bases sitting between them. The CDR3 spells CASSTTGMPVYEQYF. In nucleotides, the CDR3 is TGCGCCAGCAGCACTACAGGCATGCCTGTCTACGAGCAGTACTTC. The full variable domain, its missing parts supplied by reference TRBV5-1 and TRBJ2-7, is KAGVTQTPRYLIKTRGQQVTLSCSPISGHRSVSWYQQTPGQGLQFLFEYFSETQRNKGNFPGRFSGRQFSNSRSEMNVSTLELGDSALYLCASSTTGMPVYEQYFGPGTRLTVT.

The chain combines TRBV27 with TRBJ2-7, with D possibly being TRBD1 (5 bases). CDR1 and CDR2 (germline): MNHEY, SMNVEV (reference sequence). The CDR3 loop spans 14 amino acids. V was pared by 6 bases and J by 6 bases, with 18 bases between. The CDR3 here is CASRTGSGSGEQYF. In DNA form, the CDR3 reads TGTGCCAGCAGAACGGGTTCAGGGTCGGGCGAGCAGTACTTC.

The chain recombines TRBV27 with TRBJ2-3; D uncertain. The CDR3 extends over 16 amino acids. Germline CDR1 MNHEY, CDR2 SMNVEV (reference sequence). The V gene lost 1 base and the J gene lost 0 bases, with 11 bases spanning the gap. The CDR3 bases are TGTGCCAGCAGTTTATTTTCCGGTCCTAGCACAGATACGCAGTATTTT. This gives the protein CASSLFSGPSTDTQYF.

Only one count was recorded for this clone. The rearrangement links TRBV5-6 to TRBJ1-1; D not certain. Germline values: CDR1 SGHDT, CDR2 YYEEEE. Trimming shortened V by 6 bases and J by 2 bases, and 14 bases separated the two germline ends. The CDR3 is 14 amino acids. CDR3 amino acids: CASNIDPGNTEAFF. DNA of the CDR3: TGTGCCAGCAACATAGACCCGGGAAACACTGAAGCTTTCTTT.

V is TRBV6-5 and J is TRBJ2-2, with D maybe TRBD1 (7 bases). Between the trimmed V and J ends, which lost 10 bases and 2 bases, there was a span of 14 bases. The CDR3 length is 14 residues. CDR1 is MNHEY and CDR2 is SVGAGI in the germline V gene. Written as DNA, the CDR3 is TGTGCCACCAGGAGGGGGCTTAACACCGGGGAGCTGTTTTTT. It codes for CATRRGLNTGELFF.

The chain combines TRBV7-9 with TRBJ2-3; D is uncertain. With 6 bases removed from V and 1 base from J, the gap between germline ends came to 11 bases. The length of the CDR3 is 14 residues. Germline V CDR1 and CDR2: SEHNR, FQNEAQ (reference sequence). The CDR3 spells CASRPYVGTDTQYF. The CDR3, as DNA: TGTGCCAGCAGGCCCTATGTCGGCACAGATACGCAGTATTTT.

On this clone itself: This may be a read error, as it is one base from a much larger clone. This sequence joins TRBV5-5 and TRBJ1-2; D is undetermined. In germline, CDR1 is SGHKS, CDR2 YYEKEE (reference sequence). The CDR3 contains 13 residues. The ends were cut back, 2 bases at V and 0 bases at J, with 5 bases in the middle. The CDR3 bases are TGTGCCAGCAGCTTTACAGCTAACTATGGCTACACCTTC. Protein sequence: CASSFTANYGYTF.

J is TRBJ1-1 and V is TRBV25-1, with 9 nucleotides matching TRBD1. Germline CDR1 MGHDK, CDR2 SYGVNS. V dropped 6 bases and J dropped 5; count of bases not matched to a gene: 4. The CDR3 covers 13 residues. CDR3 sequence reads: CASRTTGGTEAFF. CDR3 DNA sequence: TGTGCCAGCAGGACGACAGGGGGAACTGAAGCTTTCTTT.

The chain employs TRBV30 and TRBJ1-1; no reliable D call. The CDR3 sequence is 13 residues long. CDR1 and CDR2 from the germline V gene are GTSNPN and SVGIG (reference sequence). V lost 5 bases and J lost 1, with 11 bases in between. For the CDR3, the DNA is TGTGCCTGGGCCTACTCGGGGAACACTGAAGCTTTCTTT. Protein product: CAWAYSGNTEAFF.

V gene TRBV7-8 combines with J gene TRBJ1-2; D gene unclear. There are 13 residues in the CDR3. The germline V and J ends were trimmed by 1 base and 2 bases, with 5 bases remaining between them. Germline-derived CDR1 and CDR2 are SGHVS and FQNEAQ. The CDR3 spells CASSLVLNYGYTF. The CDR3 bases are TGTGCCAGCAGCTTAGTTTTAAACTATGGCTACACCTTC.

This chain joins TRBV2 and TRBJ2-5; TRBD2 matches at 15 bases. The CDR3 totals 15 residues. The germline gives CDR1 SNHLY, CDR2 FYNNEI. With V trimmed by 6 bases and J by 7 bases, 6 bases remained unmatched. CDR3 bases: TGTGCCAGCAGGGGGACTAGCGGGGGGCCGACGACCCAGTACTTC. It translates to CASRGTSGGPTTQYF. The full variable domain, completed using reference TRBV2 and TRBJ2-5, is EPEVTQTPSHQVTQMGQEVILRCVPISNHLYFYWYRQILGQKVEFLVSFYNNEISEKSEIFDDQFSVERPDGSNFTLKIRSTKLEDSAMYFCASRGTSGGPTTQYFGPGTRLLVL.

This chain connects TRBV2 to TRBJ2-1; weak D call: TRBD2 (6 bases). This CDR3 contains 15 residues. V was shortened by 0 bases and J by 4 bases, with 10 bases between the two germline ends. CDR1 and CDR2 from the germline V gene are SNHLY and FYNNEI. The CDR3 spells CASSEAGRGYNEQFF. In DNA, the CDR3 is TGTGCCAGCAGTGAAGCGGGGCGGGGTTACAATGAGCAGTTCTTC. Variable domain in full (rest from reference TRBV2 and TRBJ2-1): EPEVTQTPSHQVTQMGQEVILRCVPISNHLYFYWYRQILGQKVEFLVSFYNNEISEKSEIFDDQFSVERPDGSNFTLKIRSTKLEDSAMYFCASSEAGRGYNEQFFGPGTRLTVL.

This clone was picked up a small number of times. This chain connects TRBV4-1 to TRBJ1-6, with 9 nucleotides matching TRBD1. Germline CDR1 is MGHRA and CDR2 is YSYEKL. The J segment lost 8 bases and the V segment lost 4 bases, leaving 6 bases of the junction unmatched. The length of the CDR3 is 15 residues. CDR3 loop: CASSPGQGYDSPLHF. CDR3 DNA: TGCGCCAGCAGCCCGGGACAGGGTTACGATTCACCCCTCCACTTT.

The J gene is TRBJ1-1, the V gene TRBV6-5; a weak D match, TRBD1 (5 bases). The V gene lost 4 bases and the J gene lost 4 bases, with 10 bases spanning the gap. Germline V gene sequence: CDR1 MNHEY, CDR2 SVGAGI. The CDR3 is 13 residues long. CDR3 residues: CASSSVRGTEAFF. The CDR3 DNA reads as TGTGCCAGCAGTTCAGTAAGGGGCACTGAAGCTTTCTTT.

The chain joins TRBV2 to TRBJ1-2; 8 nucleotides agree with TRBD1. The V and J ends lost 7 bases and 4 bases, in that order; junction bases with no gene match: 8. The CDR3 spans 14 residues. Germline assignment: CDR1 SNHLY and CDR2 FYNNEI. The CDR3 sequence is CASTQGARVYGYTF. CDR3 nucleotides: TGTGCCAGCACGCAGGGGGCGCGAGTCTATGGCTACACCTTC.

The rearrangement joins TRBV21-1 to TRBJ1-1. TRBV21-1 is a documented pseudogene. The CDR3 loop spans 14 amino acids. CDR3 sequence: CASSNSPRRTEAFF. CDR3 DNA: TGTGCCAGCAGCAACTCACCCCGGAGGACTGAAGCTTTCTTT.

The rearrangement uses TRBV5-1 and TRBJ2-1; weak D call: TRBD2 (6 bases). This CDR3 is 18 amino acids long. CDR1 and CDR2 from the germline V gene are SGHRS and YFSETQ. Trimming shortened V by 5 bases and J by 7 bases, and 28 bases separated the two germline ends. The CDR3 loop reads CASRATDFKGVGGNEQFF. In nucleotides, the CDR3 is TGCGCCAGCAGGGCCACCGATTTCAAAGGGGTTGGGGGGAATGAGCAGTTCTTC.

In DNA form, the CDR3 reads TGTGCCAGCATCGGACAGGGCTATGGCTACACCTTC. Residues: CASIGQGYGYTF. The chain joins TRBV2 to TRBJ1-2, with 8 bases identical to TRBD1. This CDR3 has 12 amino acids. V lost 7 bases and J lost 4; bases outside the gene matches: 2. Germline CDR1 and CDR2: SNHLY and FYNNEI.

The V and J genes are TRBV5-1 and TRBJ2-4; 10 nucleotides match TRBD1. The length of the CDR3 is 13 residues. Trimming at V came to 7 bases and at J to 6 bases, leaving 4 bases not matched to a gene. Germline V gene sequence: CDR1 SGHRS, CDR2 YFSETQ. CDR3 residues: CASGRDRGNIQYF. In nucleotides, the CDR3 is TGCGCCAGCGGCCGGGACAGGGGAAACATTCAGTACTTC.

This chain links TRBV27 with TRBJ1-2; maybe TRBD1 (6 bases). The germline gives CDR1 MNHEY, CDR2 SMNVEV (reference sequence). The CDR3 is 13 residues long. The ends were cut back, 5 bases at V and 5 bases at J, with 12 bases in the middle. In DNA form, the CDR3 reads TGTGCCAGCAGTCCCGGACAGTTATATGGCTACACCTTC. Its protein is CASSPGQLYGYTF.

This rearrangement joins TRBV5-1 to TRBJ1-3; a weak D match, TRBD1 (5 bases). The CDR3 loop spans 15 amino acids. V was trimmed by 7 bases and J by 0 bases, leaving 14 bases between them. The germline CDR1 and CDR2 sequences are SGHRS and YFSETQ. The CDR3 nucleotides read TGCGCCAGCTCGGGGGACCGCTCCTCTGGAAACACCATATATTTT. Its translation: CASSGDRSSGNTIYF.

This clone was seen a few times. This chain links TRBV18 with TRBJ2-3; D might be TRBD2 (5 bases). The CDR3 is made up of 15 amino acids. With 6 bases removed from V and 0 bases from J, the gap between germline ends came to 13 bases. Germline V lookup: CDR1 KGHSH, CDR2 LQKENI. CDR3: CASSQDGESTDTQYF. CDR3 DNA: TGTGCCAGCTCTCAAGACGGGGAAAGCACAGATACGCAGTATTTT.